A selection of T cell receptor beta chains follows, all from one sample in a study of long-term antiretroviral therapy in people with HIV. Using immunoSEQ multiplex PCR, the repertoire was profiled, and TCRdb retains in-frame clones only, with some absent. The sample lists 15,000 to 20,000 clones; about 88% were seen once. Material: unsorted PBMCs, obtained 0.1 years after starting antiretroviral therapy. These TCRs come from a man between 18 and 29 years old with HIV. The CDR3 runs from the conserved cysteine through the conserved F or W. Fields, in order: clone size, D gene, V gene, J gene, CDR3 protein, CDR3 DNA. A D gene is named only where the DNA matches it firmly. A clone size is listed for some rows: how often the clone was seen (once, few, many), or a class if it is expanded.

NA	NA	TRBV5-1	TRBJ1-1	CASSYRTAGGTEAFF	TGCGCCAGCAGCTACAGGACAGCGGGAGGTACTGAAGCTTTCTTT
NA	TRBD2	TRBV7-6	TRBJ2-5	CASSPRGTSDLPQETQYF	TGTGCCAGCAGCCCGAGGGGGACTAGCGACCTCCCCCAAGAGACCCAGTACTTC
NA	NA	TRBV13	TRBJ2-1	CASSLGTGLGPVDEQFF	TGTGCCAGCAGCTTAGGGACCGGCTTGGGCCCAGTAGATGAGCAGTTCTTC
NA	NA	TRBV2	TRBJ2-1	CASGRGPLGEQFF	TGTGCCAGCGGGCGCGGACCGCTGGGTGAGCAGTTCTTC
once	NA	TRBV19	TRBJ1-1	CASQGRAEAFF	TGTGCCAGTCAAGGACGGGCTGAAGCTTTCTTT
NA	NA	TRBV9	TRBJ2-1	CASSVEGGSYNEQFF	TGTGCCAGCAGCGTAGAGGGGGGCTCCTACAATGAGCAGTTCTTC
NA	NA	TRBV30	TRBJ1-1	CAWSIGPRAEAFF	TGTGCCTGGAGTATAGGTCCTAGGGCTGAAGCTTTCTTT
NA	TRBD2	TRBV7-2	TRBJ2-3	CASSPRLARGTDTQYF	TGTGCCAGCAGCCCGCGACTAGCCCGAGGGACAGATACGCAGTATTTT
NA	TRBD1	TRBV11-1	TRBJ2-2	CASSLLRTGGTGELFF	TGTGCCAGCAGCTTGCTCAGGACAGGGGGGACCGGGGAGCTGTTTTTT
NA	TRBD2	TRBV18	TRBJ2-1	CASSPGLAGAVYEQFF	TGTGCCAGCTCACCAGGCCTAGCGGGAGCGGTATATGAGCAGTTCTTC
NA	NA	TRBV2	TRBJ1-1	CASSDTFYTEAFF	TGTGCCAGCAGTGATACTTTTTACACTGAAGCTTTCTTT
NA	TRBD2	TRBV4-3	TRBJ2-5	CASSQERGGETQYF	TGCGCCAGCAGCCAAGAACGGGGGGGTGAGACCCAGTACTTC
NA	NA	TRBV6-1	TRBJ1-5	CASSSSLNQPQHF	TGTGCCAGCTCTTCGAGCCTCAATCAGCCCCAGCATTTT
NA	NA	TRBV7-9	TRBJ2-1	CASSLHGDGNEQFF	TGTGCCAGCAGCTTGCACGGGGACGGGAATGAGCAGTTCTTC
NA	NA	TRBV7-2	TRBJ1-5	CASSFMEQPQHF	TGTGCCAGCAGCTTCATGGAGCAGCCCCAGCATTTT